This TCR beta chain was sequenced for a study of OX40 agonist ivuxolimab in advanced cancers. Deletions cut 4 bases from V and 1 base from J, with 15 bases between. The CDR3 is 16 amino acids. From germline, CDR1 is SGHNT and CDR2 YYREEE (reference sequence). This table comes from immunoSEQ multiplex PCR, and its TCRdb copy is limited to in-frame clones, with some not included. The sample records around 48,000 clones, more than 70% being singletons. This TCR came from an adult with an advanced solid tumor such as melanoma, head and neck, liver or kidney cancer. The rearrangement uses TRBV5-4 and TRBJ2-1; either TRBD1 or TRBD2 may supply D (7 bases each). The source was CD4+ or CD8+ T cells sorted from blood, collected in a trial of the OX40 agonist ivuxolimab. CDR3 sequence reads: CASSLPQGGSYNEQFF. CDR3 DNA: TGTGCCAGCAGCCTACCCCAGGGGGGGTCCTACAATGAGCAGTTCTTC.